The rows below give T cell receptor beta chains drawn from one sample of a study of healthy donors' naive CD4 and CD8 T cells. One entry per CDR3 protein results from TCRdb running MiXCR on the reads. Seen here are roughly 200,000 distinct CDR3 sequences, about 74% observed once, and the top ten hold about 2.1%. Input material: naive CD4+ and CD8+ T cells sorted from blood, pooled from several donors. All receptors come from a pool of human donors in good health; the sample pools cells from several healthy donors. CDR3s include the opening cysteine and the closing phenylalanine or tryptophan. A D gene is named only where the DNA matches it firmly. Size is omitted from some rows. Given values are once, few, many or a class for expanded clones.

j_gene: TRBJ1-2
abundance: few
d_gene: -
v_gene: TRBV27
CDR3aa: CASSLFAGYNYGYTF
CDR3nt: TGTGCCAGCAGTTTATTCGCGGGATACAACTATGGCTACACCTTC

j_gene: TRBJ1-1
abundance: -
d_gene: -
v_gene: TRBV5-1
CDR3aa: CASKTLAANTEAFF
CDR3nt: TGCGCCAGCAAGACGTTGGCAGCGAACACTGAAGCTTTCTTT

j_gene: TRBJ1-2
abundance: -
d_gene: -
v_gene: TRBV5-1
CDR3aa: CASSLGVETTYGYTF
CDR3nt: TGCGCCAGCAGCTTGGGGGTTGAGACTACCTATGGCTACACCTTC

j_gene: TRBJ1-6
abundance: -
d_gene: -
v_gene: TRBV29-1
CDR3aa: CSVELVDGPPLHF
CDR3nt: TGCAGCGTTGAATTGGTAGACGGTCCACCCCTCCACTTT

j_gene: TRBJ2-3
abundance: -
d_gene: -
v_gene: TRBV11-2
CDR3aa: CASSMEDSTDTQYF
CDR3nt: TGTGCCAGCAGTATGGAGGACAGCACAGATACGCAGTATTTT

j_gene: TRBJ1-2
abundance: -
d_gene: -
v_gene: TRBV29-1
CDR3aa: CSVAGSTNYGYTF
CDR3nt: TGCAGCGTTGCAGGGTCAACTAACTATGGCTACACCTTC

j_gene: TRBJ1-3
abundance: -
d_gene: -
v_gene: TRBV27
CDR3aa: CASSPGQMGNTIYF
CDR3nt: TGTGCCAGCAGTCCCGGACAGATGGGAAACACCATATATTTT

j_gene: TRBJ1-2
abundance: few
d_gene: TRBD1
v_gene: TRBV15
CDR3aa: CATSRAGDRWGYGYTF
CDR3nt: TGTGCCACCAGCAGAGCCGGGGACAGGTGGGGCTATGGCTACACCTTC

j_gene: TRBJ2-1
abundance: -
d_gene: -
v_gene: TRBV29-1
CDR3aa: CSVPRAGSSYNEQFF
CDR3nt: TGCAGCGTTCCAAGGGCGGGTAGCTCCTACAATGAGCAGTTCTTC

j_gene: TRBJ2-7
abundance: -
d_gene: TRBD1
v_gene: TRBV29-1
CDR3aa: CSATGSYEQYF
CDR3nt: TGCAGCGCGACAGGGTCCTACGAGCAGTACTTC

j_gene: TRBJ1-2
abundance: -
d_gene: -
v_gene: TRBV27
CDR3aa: CASLDNNYGYTF
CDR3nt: TGTGCCAGCCTAGACAATAACTATGGCTACACCTTC

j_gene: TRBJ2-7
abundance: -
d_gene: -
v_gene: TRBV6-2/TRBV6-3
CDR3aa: CASSYPRTTEFDEQYF
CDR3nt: TGTGCCAGCAGTTACCCACGGACAACAGAGTTCGACGAGCAGTACTTC

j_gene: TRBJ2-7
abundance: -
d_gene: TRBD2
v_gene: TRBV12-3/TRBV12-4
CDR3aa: CASSPGLAGGTYEQYF
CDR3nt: TGTGCCAGCAGTCCTGGACTAGCGGGAGGTACCTACGAGCAGTACTTC

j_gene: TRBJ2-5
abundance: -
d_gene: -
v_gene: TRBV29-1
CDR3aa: CSVGGRNKETQYF
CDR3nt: TGCAGCGTTGGGGGGCGGAATAAAGAGACCCAGTACTTC

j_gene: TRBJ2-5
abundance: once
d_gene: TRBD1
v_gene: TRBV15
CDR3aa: CATSRVGSTGVETRYF
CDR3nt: TGTGCCACCAGCAGAGTGGGGAGTACAGGGGTAGAGACCCGGTACTTC

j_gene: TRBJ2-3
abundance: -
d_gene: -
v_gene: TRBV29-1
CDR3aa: CSVNGGPITMGTDTQYF
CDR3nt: TGCAGCGTTAACGGCGGTCCGATCACCATGGGCACAGATACGCAGTATTTT

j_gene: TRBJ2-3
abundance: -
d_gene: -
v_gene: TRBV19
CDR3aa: CASSIDRAILTDTQYF
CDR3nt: TGTGCCAGTAGTATAGATCGGGCGATCCTCACAGATACGCAGTATTTT

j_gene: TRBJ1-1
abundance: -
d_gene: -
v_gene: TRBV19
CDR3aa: CASSQGGLNTEAFF
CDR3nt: TGTGCCAGTAGTCAAGGGGGTTTGAACACTGAAGCTTTCTTT

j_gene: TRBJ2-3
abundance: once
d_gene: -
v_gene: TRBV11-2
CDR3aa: CASSLEYGSVFDTQYF
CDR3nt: TGTGCCAGCAGCTTAGAGTACGGGTCTGTATTTGATACGCAGTATTTT

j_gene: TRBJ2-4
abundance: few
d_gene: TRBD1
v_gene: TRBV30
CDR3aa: CAWGSGTVLAKNIQYF
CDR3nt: TGTGCCTGGGGATCAGGGACAGTACTAGCCAAAAACATTCAGTACTTC

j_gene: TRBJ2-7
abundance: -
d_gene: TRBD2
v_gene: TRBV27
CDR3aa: CASSLRGLVRGEQYF
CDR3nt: TGTGCCAGCAGTTTAAGAGGACTAGTGAGAGGCGAGCAGTACTTC

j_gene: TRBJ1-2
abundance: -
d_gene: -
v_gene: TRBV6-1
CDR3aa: CASSEGGDRNGYTF
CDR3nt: TGTGCCAGCAGTGAAGGGGGCGACAGAAATGGCTACACCTTC

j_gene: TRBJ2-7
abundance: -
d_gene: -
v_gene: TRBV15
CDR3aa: CATSRDRSATYEQYF
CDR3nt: TGTGCCACCAGCAGAGATCGGTCAGCTACCTACGAGCAGTACTTC

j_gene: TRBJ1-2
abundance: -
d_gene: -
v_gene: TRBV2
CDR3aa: CASSPSLGNYGYTF
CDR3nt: TGTGCCAGCAGCCCAAGTTTGGGGAACTATGGCTACACCTTC

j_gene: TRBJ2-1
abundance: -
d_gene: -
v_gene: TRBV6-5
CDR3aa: CASSSSRDEQFF
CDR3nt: TGTGCCAGCAGTTCTTCCCGGGATGAGCAGTTCTTC

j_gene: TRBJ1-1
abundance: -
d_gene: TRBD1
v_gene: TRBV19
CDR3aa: CASSTHRGSNTEAFF
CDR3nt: TGTGCCAGTAGTACTCACAGGGGGTCGAACACTGAAGCTTTCTTT

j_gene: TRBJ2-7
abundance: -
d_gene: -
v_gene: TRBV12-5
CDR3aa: CASGQIQYEQYF
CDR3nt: TGTGCCAGCGGCCAGATTCAATACGAGCAGTACTTC

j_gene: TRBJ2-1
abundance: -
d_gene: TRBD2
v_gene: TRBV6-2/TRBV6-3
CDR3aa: CASSSSGSSYNEQFF
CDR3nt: TGTGCCAGCAGTTCTAGCGGGAGCTCCTACAATGAGCAGTTCTTC

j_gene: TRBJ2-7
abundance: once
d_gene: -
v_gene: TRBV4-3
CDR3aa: CASSQDRLYEQYF
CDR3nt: TGCGCCAGCAGCCAAGATCGGCTCTACGAGCAGTACTTC

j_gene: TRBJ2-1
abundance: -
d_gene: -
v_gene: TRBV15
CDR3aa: CATSPRRGLSNEQFF
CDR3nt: TGTGCCACCAGCCCCAGGCGGGGGCTCTCCAATGAGCAGTTCTTC

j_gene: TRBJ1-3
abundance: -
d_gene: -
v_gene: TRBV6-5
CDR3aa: CASSYNTGPYSGNTIYF
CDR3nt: TGTGCCAGCAGTTACAATACAGGACCCTACTCTGGAAACACCATATATTTT

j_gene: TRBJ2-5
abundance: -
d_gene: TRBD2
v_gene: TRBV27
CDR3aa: CASIRRPGRAKETQYF
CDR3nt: TGTGCCAGCATCCGGCGTCCCGGGAGGGCCAAAGAGACCCAGTACTTC